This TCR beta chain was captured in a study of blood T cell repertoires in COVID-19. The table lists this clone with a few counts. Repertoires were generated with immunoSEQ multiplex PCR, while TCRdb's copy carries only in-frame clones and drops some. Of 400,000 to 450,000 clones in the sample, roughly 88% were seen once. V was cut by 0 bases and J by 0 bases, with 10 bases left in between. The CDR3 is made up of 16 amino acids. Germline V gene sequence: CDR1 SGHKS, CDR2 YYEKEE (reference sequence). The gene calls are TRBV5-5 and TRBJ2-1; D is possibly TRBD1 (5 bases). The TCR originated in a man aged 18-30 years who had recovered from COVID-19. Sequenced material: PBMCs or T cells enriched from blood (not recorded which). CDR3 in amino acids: CASSLGGHSSYNEQFF. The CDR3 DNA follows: TGTGCCAGCAGCTTGGGGGGCCACAGCTCCTACAATGAGCAGTTCTTC.